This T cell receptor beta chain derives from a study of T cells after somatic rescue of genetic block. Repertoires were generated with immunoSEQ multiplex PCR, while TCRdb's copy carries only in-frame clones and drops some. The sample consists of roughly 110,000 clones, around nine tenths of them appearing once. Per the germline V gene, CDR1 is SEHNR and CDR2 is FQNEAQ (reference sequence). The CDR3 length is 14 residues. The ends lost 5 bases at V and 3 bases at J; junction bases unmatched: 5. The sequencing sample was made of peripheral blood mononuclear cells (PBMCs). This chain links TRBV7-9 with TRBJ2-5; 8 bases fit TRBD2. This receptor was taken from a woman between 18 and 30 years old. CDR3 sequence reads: CASSARGGEETQYF. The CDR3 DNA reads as TGTGCCAGCAGCGCACGGGGGGGCGAAGAGACCCAGTACTTC.